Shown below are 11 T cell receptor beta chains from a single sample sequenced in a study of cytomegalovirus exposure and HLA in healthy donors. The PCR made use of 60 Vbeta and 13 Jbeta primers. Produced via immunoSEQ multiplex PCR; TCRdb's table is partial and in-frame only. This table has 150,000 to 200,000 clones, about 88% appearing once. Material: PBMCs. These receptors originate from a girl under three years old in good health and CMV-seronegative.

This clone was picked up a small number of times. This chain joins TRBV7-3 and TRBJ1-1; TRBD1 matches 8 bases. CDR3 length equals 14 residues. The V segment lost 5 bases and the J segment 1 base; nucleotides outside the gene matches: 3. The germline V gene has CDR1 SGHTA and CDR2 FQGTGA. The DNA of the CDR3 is TGTGCCAGCAGCCCAGGGGGCGCGAACACTGAAGCTTTCTTT. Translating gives CASSPGGANTEAFF.

The CDR3: CASSLANFGGRDQETQYF. For the CDR3, the DNA is TGCGCCAGCAGCTTGGCTAATTTTGGCGGGAGGGACCAAGAGACCCAGTACTTC. This chain uses TRBV5-1 with TRBJ2-5, with 9 bases aligning to TRBD2. Germline CDR1 SGHRS, CDR2 YFSETQ. The V and J ends lost 0 bases and 0 bases, in that order; junction bases with no gene match: 9. The CDR3 covers 18 residues.

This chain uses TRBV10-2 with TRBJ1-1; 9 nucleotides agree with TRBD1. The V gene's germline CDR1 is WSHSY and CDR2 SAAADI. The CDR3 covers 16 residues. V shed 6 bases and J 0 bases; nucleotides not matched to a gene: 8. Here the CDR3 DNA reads TGCGCCAGCAGAGACAGGGGGGGACGACTGAACACTGAAGCTTTCTTT. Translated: CASRDRGGRLNTEAFF.

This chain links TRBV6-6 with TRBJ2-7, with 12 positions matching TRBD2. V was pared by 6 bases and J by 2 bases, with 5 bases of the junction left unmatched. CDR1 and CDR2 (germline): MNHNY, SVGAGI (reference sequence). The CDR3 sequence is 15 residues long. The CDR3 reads CASSRLAGAPYEQYF. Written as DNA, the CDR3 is TGTGCCAGCAGCAGACTAGCGGGAGCCCCCTACGAGCAGTACTTC.

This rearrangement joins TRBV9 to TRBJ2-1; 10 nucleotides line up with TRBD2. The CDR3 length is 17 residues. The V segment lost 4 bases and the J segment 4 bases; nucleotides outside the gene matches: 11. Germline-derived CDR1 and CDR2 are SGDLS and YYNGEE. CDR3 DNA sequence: TGTGCCAGCAGCCTAGGAGCTAGCGGGAGAAAATACAATGAGCAGTTCTTC. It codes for CASSLGASGRKYNEQFF.

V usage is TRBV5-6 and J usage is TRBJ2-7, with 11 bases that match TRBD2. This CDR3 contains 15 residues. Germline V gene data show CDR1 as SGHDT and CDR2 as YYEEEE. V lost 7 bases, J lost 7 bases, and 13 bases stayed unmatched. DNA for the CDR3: TGTGCCAGCCTGAGGGTTCTAGCGGGGGGTAGGGAGCAGTACTTC. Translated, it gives CASLRVLAGGREQYF. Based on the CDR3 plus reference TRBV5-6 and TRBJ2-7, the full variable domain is DAGVTQSPTHLIKTRGQQVTLRCSPKSGHDTVSWYQQALGQGPQFIFQYYEEEERQRGNFPDRFSGHQFPNYSSELNVNALLLGDSALYLCASLRVLAGGREQYFGPGTRLTVT.

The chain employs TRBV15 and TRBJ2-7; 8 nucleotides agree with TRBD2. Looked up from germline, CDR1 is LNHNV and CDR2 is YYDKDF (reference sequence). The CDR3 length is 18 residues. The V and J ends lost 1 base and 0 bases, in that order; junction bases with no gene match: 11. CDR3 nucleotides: TGTGCCACCAGCAGAGGTGGGGTAGCGGGGCCCAGCTCCTACGAGCAGTACTTC. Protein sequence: CATSRGGVAGPSSYEQYF.

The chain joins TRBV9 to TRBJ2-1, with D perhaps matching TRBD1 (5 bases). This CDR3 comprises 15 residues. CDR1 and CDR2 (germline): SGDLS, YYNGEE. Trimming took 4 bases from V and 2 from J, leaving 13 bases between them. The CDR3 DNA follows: TGTGCCAGCAGCCCCAGGACATCCACCTACAATGAGCAGTTCTTC. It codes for CASSPRTSTYNEQFF.

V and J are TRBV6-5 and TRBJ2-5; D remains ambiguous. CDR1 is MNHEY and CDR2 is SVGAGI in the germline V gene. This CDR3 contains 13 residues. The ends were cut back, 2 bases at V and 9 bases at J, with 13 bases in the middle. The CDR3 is CASSYEASTAQYF. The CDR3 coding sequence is TGTGCCAGCAGTTACGAAGCGTCCACGGCCCAGTACTTC.

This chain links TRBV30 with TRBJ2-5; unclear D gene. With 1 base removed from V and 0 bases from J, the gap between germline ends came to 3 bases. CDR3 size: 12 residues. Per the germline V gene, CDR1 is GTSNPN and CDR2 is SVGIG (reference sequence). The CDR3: CAWSAYQETQYF. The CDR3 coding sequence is TGTGCCTGGAGTGCGTACCAAGAGACCCAGTACTTC.

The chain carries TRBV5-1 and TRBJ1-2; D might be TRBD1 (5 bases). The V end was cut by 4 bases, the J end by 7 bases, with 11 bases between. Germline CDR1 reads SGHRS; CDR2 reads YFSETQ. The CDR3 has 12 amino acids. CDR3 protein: CASSGGSRGYTF. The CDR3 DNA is TGCGCCAGCAGCGGGGGGTCGCGTGGCTACACCTTC. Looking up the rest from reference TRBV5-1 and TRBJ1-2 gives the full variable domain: KAGVTQTPRYLIKTRGQQVTLSCSPISGHRSVSWYQQTPGQGLQFLFEYFSETQRNKGNFPGRFSGRQFSNSRSEMNVSTLELGDSALYLCASSGGSRGYTFGSGTRLTVV.